The T cell receptor (beta chain) under discussion was sequenced for a study of T cells in Graves' hyperthyroidism and ophthalmopathy. General study findings and limits: Ophthalmopathy got predicted by the model a median around 6.8 months before its onset. By a 13 V-J model, ophthalmopathy was set apart from stable hyperthyroidism. In blood, most of the thyroid clonotypes expanded above 0.001 were also present.

In its sample, this clonotype was seen once. What it binds is unknown. RNA transcripts were the template for amplifying TCR beta CDR3 regions. A set of HTBI primers served as the primers for a first-round RT-PCR of the TCR CDR3. TCRdb called the multiplex PCR reads again in MiXCR, with one record for every CDR3 protein. Of 540,000 or so distinct CDR3 sequences in the sample, around 46% were seen once. V lost 5 bases, J lost 12 bases, and 9 bases stayed unmatched. Germline CDR1 MNHNS, CDR2 SASEGT. The CDR3 consists of 12 residues. The clonotype was recovered from an adult woman with Graves' disease, either hyperthyroidism or ophthalmopathy (not recorded which). This sequence joins TRBV6-1 and TRBJ1-2; 7 positions match TRBD1. The specimen was peripheral blood or thyroid tissue (not recorded which). CDR3 in DNA: TGTGCCAGCAGTAAACCCAGGGGGGCGCACACCTTC. Translated, it gives CASSKPRGAHTF.